A selection of T cell receptor beta chains follows, all from one sample in a study of T cells in tuberculosis. Assay used: immunoSEQ multiplex PCR; TCRdb lists only in-frame clones, some missing. Among more than 20,000 clones listed, over 75% were seen once. Sequencing used PBMCs, obtained at tuberculosis diagnosis. These receptors came from an adult with tuberculosis. CDR3s leave out the opening cysteine and the closing phenylalanine or tryptophan. Clone size appears in some rows only: once, few, many, or a class for an expanded clone.

TRBJ1-4,TRBV23-1,NA,ASSPQRLNEKLF
TRBJ1-5,TRBV28,NA,ASRPTGGGQPQH
TRBJ2-7,TRBV27,NA,ASRGPQEQY
TRBJ2-3,TRBV13,NA,ASSLGQGLTDTQY
TRBJ2-7,TRBV19,NA,ASSMGTGNPYEQY
TRBJ1-1,TRBV27,NA,ASSLAGSEAF
TRBJ2-7,TRBV20-1,NA,SALTREEQY
TRBJ2-1,TRBV6-1,once,ASGERGGQYEQF
TRBJ1-2,TRBV10-3,few,AIRKITGGDYGYT
TRBJ2-3,TRBV4-3,NA,ASSPQGPDTQY
TRBJ1-2,TRBV28,few,ASTRAGGSYGYT
TRBJ1-3,TRBV5-6,NA,ASSLSGFLSGNTIY
TRBJ2-2,TRBV5-6,NA,ASSWSLTGYTGELF
TRBJ2-7,TRBV7-8,NA,ASTPRDRGEQY